This T cell receptor beta chain was documented in a study of blood T cell repertoires in COVID-19. Here immunoSEQ multiplex PCR was the method, and the copy in TCRdb shows in-frame clones only, minus some. This table holds about 180,000 clones, 78% found once. Participants were aged about 18 to 90 years, lived in 24 US areas, and enrolled virtually. The CDR3 covers 15 residues. Between the trimmed V and J ends, which lost 4 bases and 0 bases, there was a span of 12 bases. CDR1 and CDR2 (germline): ENHRY, SYGVKD. This sequence originates from a woman between 50 and 59 years old who had recovered from COVID-19. This sequence joins TRBV10-3 and TRBJ1-1; D gene unclear. Specimen: PBMCs or T cells enriched from blood (not recorded which). The CDR3 bases are TGTGCCATCAGTGGAGGGCAGACCATGAACACTGAAGCTTTCTTT. Amino acid sequence: CAISGGQTMNTEAFF.